The 26 T cell receptor beta chains below come from one sample, sequenced in a study of OX40 agonist ivuxolimab in advanced cancers. The assay was immunoSEQ multiplex PCR, and TCRdb's table has in-frame clones only and misses some. The sample carries around 85,000 clones, about 90% recorded once. The source was CD4+ or CD8+ T cells sorted from blood, collected in a trial of the OX40 agonist ivuxolimab. The receptors derive from an adult with an advanced solid tumor such as melanoma, head and neck, liver or kidney cancer.

The J gene is TRBJ2-7, the V gene TRBV4-3; 8 bases are a match to TRBD1. V shed 0 bases, J shed 4 bases, and the junction held 8 bases outside the gene matches. Germline CDR1 reads LGHNA; CDR2 reads YSLEER. The CDR3 is made up of 16 amino acids. The DNA of the CDR3 is TGCGCCAGCAGCCAAGATTGGGGCAGGGGGCAATACGAGCAGTACTTC. Its protein product is CASSQDWGRGQYEQYF.

This chain uses TRBV6-1 with TRBJ2-3; 7 positions match TRBD2. CDR1 and CDR2 from the germline V gene are MNHNS and SASEGT. There are 14 residues in the CDR3. V lost 6 bases, J lost 2 bases, and 5 bases stayed unmatched. This CDR3 is CASRTLAVTDTQYF. For the CDR3, the DNA is TGTGCCAGCAGAACCCTAGCGGTCACAGATACGCAGTATTTT.

This clone was observed a single time. The rearrangement uses TRBV5-1 and TRBJ2-3, with D perhaps matching TRBD1 or TRBD2 (6 bases each). V shed 3 bases and J shed 7 bases, with 15 bases lying between them. The CDR3 covers 14 residues. Looked up from germline, CDR1 is SGHRS and CDR2 is YFSETQ. CDR3 in amino acids: CASSSEGGGNTQYF. The DNA of the CDR3 is TGCGCCAGCAGCTCGGAGGGGGGCGGGAATACGCAGTATTTT.

This chain connects TRBV7-8 to TRBJ2-2; TRBD2 aligns across 11 bases. In germline, CDR1 is SGHVS, CDR2 FQNEAQ. Unmatched junction bases numbered 3, after V lost 6 bases and J lost 3 bases. The CDR3 totals 15 residues. CDR3 protein: CASRLLAGDTGELFF. CDR3 nucleotide sequence: TGTGCCAGCAGACTACTAGCGGGAGACACCGGGGAGCTGTTTTTT.

The V gene is TRBV6-6, the J gene TRBJ1-5; D perhaps matches TRBD1 (5 bases). This CDR3 comprises 13 residues. Trimming pared 0 bases from V and 8 bases from J, leaving 8 bases between. The germline V gene encodes CDR1 MNHNY and CDR2 SVGAGI (reference sequence). The CDR3, as DNA: TGTGCCAGCAGTTACTCTAGGGACGAGCCCCAGCATTTT. This gives the protein CASSYSRDEPQHF.

The V call is TRBV6-5, the J call TRBJ2-6, with D unresolved. The CDR3 consists of 13 residues. Looked up from germline, CDR1 is MNHEY and CDR2 is SVGAGI. V was pared by 2 bases and J by 3 bases, with 2 bases between. The chain's CDR3 is CASSYDGANVLTF. CDR3 nucleotide sequence: TGTGCCAGCAGTTACGATGGGGCCAACGTCCTGACTTTC.

This clone occurred once. This chain links TRBV18 with TRBJ1-3; unclear D gene. CDR1 and CDR2 from the germline V gene are KGHSH and LQKENI. Trimming removed 0 bases from V and 0 bases from J, with 12 bases in between. CDR3 length: 17 amino acids. The CDR3 is CASSPPRGQSSGNTIYF. The CDR3 coding sequence is TGTGCCAGCTCACCACCGCGCGGTCAGAGCTCTGGAAACACCATATATTTT.

The chain uses TRBV28 and TRBJ1-2; a possible D gene is TRBD1 (6 bases). With 5 bases removed from V and 4 bases from J, the gap between germline ends came to 20 bases. CDR1 and CDR2 (germline): MDHEN, SYDVKM. The CDR3 extends over 16 amino acids. The CDR3 region is CASSPYSRGTRYGYTF. The CDR3 DNA sequence: TGTGCCAGCAGTCCCTACTCGAGGGGGACGCGCTATGGCTACACCTTC.

The V and J genes are TRBV30 and TRBJ1-4, with a tentative D call TRBD1 (5 bases). Between the trimmed V and J ends, which lost 2 bases and 2 bases, there was a span of 6 bases. The CDR3 totals 13 residues. The germline gives CDR1 GTSNPN, CDR2 SVGIG (reference sequence). The CDR3 here is CAWSSGTNEKLFF. CDR3 DNA sequence: TGTGCCTGGAGTTCAGGGACTAATGAAAAACTGTTTTTT.

This sequence joins TRBV28 and TRBJ1-1, with a tentative D call TRBD1 (6 bases). V lost 4 bases and J 1 base, leaving 16 bases between the germline ends. This CDR3 has 16 residues. Germline V lookup: CDR1 MDHEN, CDR2 SYDVKM. CDR3: CASSSRGGRGNTEAFF. As DNA, the CDR3 is TGTGCCAGCAGTTCTCGAGGGGGGCGCGGGAACACTGAAGCTTTCTTT.

The V call is TRBV7-2, the J call TRBJ2-7; 7 bases fit TRBD1. This CDR3 comprises 15 residues. V was clipped by 5 bases and J by 3 bases; unmatched bases: 10. Germline V gene lookup returns CDR1 SGHTA and CDR2 FQGNSA. The CDR3 reads CASSLRAGGYYEQYF. CDR3 bases: TGTGCCAGCAGCCTAAGGGCAGGGGGATACTACGAGCAGTACTTC.

Only a few counts were recorded for this clone. The chain carries TRBV18 and TRBJ1-1; D not certain. There are 16 residues in the CDR3. CDR1 and CDR2 from the germline V gene are KGHSH and LQKENI. Trimming left V 0 bases short and J 4 bases short, with 15 bases between. This chain's CDR3 is CASSPPGQNPSTEAFF. As DNA, the CDR3 is TGTGCCAGCTCACCACCCGGGCAGAACCCCTCCACTGAAGCTTTCTTT. Using reference TRBV18 and TRBJ1-1 for the parts outside the CDR3, the full variable domain is NAGVMQNPRHLVRRRGQEARLRCSPMKGHSHVYWYRQLPEEGLKFMVYLQKENIIDESGMPKERFSAEFPKEGPSILRIQQVVRGDSAAYFCASSPPGQNPSTEAFFGQGTRLTVV.

The rearrangement links TRBV6-5 to TRBJ2-4; TRBD1 might be the D (6 bases). The V end lost 10 bases, the J end lost 6 bases, and 19 bases lay between the germline ends. Germline lookup yields CDR1 MNHEY and CDR2 SVGAGI. The CDR3 has 14 amino acids. The DNA for the CDR3 is TGTGCCACCCGGACAGCTGGGGGTCCAAACATTCAGTACTTC. It translates to CATRTAGGPNIQYF.

This clone was seen just once. The chain combines TRBV11-2 with TRBJ2-5; no clear D. Germline CDR1 reads SGHAT; CDR2 reads FQNNGV. The CDR3 runs 15 residues. Trimming took 2 bases from V and 2 from J, leaving 12 bases between them. Here the CDR3 DNA reads TGTGCCAGCAGCTTATTGTCTGCTGGTCAAGAGACCCAGTACTTC. Protein sequence: CASSLLSAGQETQYF.

The chain combines TRBV28 with TRBJ1-2, with a tentative D call TRBD1 (5 bases). V was cut by 4 bases and J by 2 bases, with 11 bases left in between. This CDR3 spans 14 amino acids. The V gene's germline CDR1 is MDHEN and CDR2 SYDVKM. Written as DNA, the CDR3 is TGTGCCAGCAGTTCCGTGCCAGGGAACTATGGCTACACCTTC. Its translation: CASSSVPGNYGYTF.

This chain joins TRBV29-1 and TRBJ2-3; TRBD1 or TRBD2 may be the D gene (6 bases each). V dropped 6 bases and J dropped 5 bases, with 18 bases sitting between them. The CDR3 is 14 amino acids. CDR1 SQVTM and CDR2 ANQGSEA come from the germline V gene. The CDR3: CSVGWGAKVDTQYF. The CDR3 DNA reads as TGCAGCGTGGGGTGGGGGGCGAAGGTAGATACGCAGTATTTT.

This chain links TRBV6-5 with TRBJ2-5; the D is unclear. Trimming cost V 4 bases and J 3 bases, with 6 bases left between them. The CDR3 is made up of 12 amino acids. CDR1 and CDR2 from the germline V gene are MNHEY and SVGAGI. Here the CDR3 DNA reads TGTGCCAGCAGTTCCGCAGAAGAGACCCAGTACTTC. This encodes CASSSAEETQYF.

J is TRBJ2-3 and V is TRBV6-1, with a weak D call TRBD2 (6 bases). Germline assignment: CDR1 MNHNS and CDR2 SASEGT. The CDR3 is 16 residues long. V gave up 2 bases and J gave up 0 bases, with 12 bases separating them. The CDR3 reads CASSESSGDSTDTQYF. DNA of the CDR3: TGTGCCAGCAGTGAAAGTAGCGGAGATAGCACAGATACGCAGTATTTT.

This rearrangement joins TRBV11-2 to TRBJ2-7; 9 nucleotides line up with TRBD2. The CDR3 sequence is 15 residues long. After removal of 2 bases from V and 5 bases from J, the junction contained 7 bases not matched to a gene. Per the germline V gene, CDR1 is SGHAT and CDR2 is FQNNGV. The DNA for the CDR3 is TGTGCCAGCAGCTTAACGGGACTAGCCTCTCACGAGCAGTACTTC. As protein: CASSLTGLASHEQYF.

This clone has a single count. CDR3 residues: CAISEGQTQYF. CDR3 in DNA: TGTGCCATCAGTGAGGGACAGACTCAGTACTTC. The V gene is TRBV10-3, the J gene TRBJ2-4, with TRBD1 as a possible D gene (6 bases). The V gene's germline CDR1 is ENHRY and CDR2 SYGVKD. V lost 2 bases, J lost 12 bases, and 8 bases lay in between. CDR3 length equals 11 residues.

Note on this clone: Other DNA sequences in the same sample also yield this CDR3. The V call is TRBV9, the J call TRBJ2-7; tentatively, D is TRBD2 (5 bases). This CDR3 contains 13 residues. V was clipped by 0 bases and J by 3 bases, with 7 bases between them. Per germline, CDR1 SGDLS and CDR2 YYNGEE. The chain's CDR3 is CASSVGGSYEQYF. The CDR3 DNA sequence: TGTGCCAGCAGCGTAGGTGGGAGCTACGAGCAGTACTTC.

The V call is TRBV18, the J call TRBJ2-1; the match to TRBD1 covers 7 bases. The germline V gene has CDR1 KGHSH and CDR2 LQKENI. This CDR3 region has 14 residues. V dropped 4 bases and J dropped 2; count of bases not matched to a gene: 2. The DNA for the CDR3 is TGTGCCAGCTCACTCAGGGGGACCTACAATGAGCAGTTCTTC. Residues: CASSLRGTYNEQFF.

The chain uses TRBV15 and TRBJ2-1; weak D call: TRBD1 (5 bases). The CDR3 length is 14 residues. The germline V gene has CDR1 LNHNV and CDR2 YYDKDF (reference sequence). Between the trimmed V and J ends, which lost 3 bases and 7 bases, there was a span of 13 bases. CDR3 sequence (DNA): TGTGCCACCAGCAGGGACAATTGGGTGAATGAGCAGTTCTTC. It translates to CATSRDNWVNEQFF.

This clone was seen once. The V and J genes are TRBV4-2 and TRBJ1-5; D unclear. V lost 9 bases to trimming and J lost 7 bases, with 19 bases between them. Germline lookup yields CDR1 LGHNA and CDR2 YNFKEQ. This CDR3 has 14 residues. CDR3 in DNA: TGTGCCAGTACAACGAGCACGGGAGGACAGCCCCAGCATTTT. This translates into CASTTSTGGQPQHF.

The rearrangement links TRBV5-6 to TRBJ2-3; 11 bases align to TRBD1. Unmatched junction bases numbered 4, after V lost 3 bases and J lost 4 bases. In germline, CDR1 is SGHDT, CDR2 YYEEEE. CDR3 length equals 15 residues. The CDR3 DNA is TGTGCCAGCAGCTCAGGGACAGGGGGTTCAGATACGCAGTATTTT. Protein: CASSSGTGGSDTQYF. Filled out from reference TRBV5-6 and TRBJ2-3, the complete variable domain reads DAGVTQSPTHLIKTRGQQVTLRCSPKSGHDTVSWYQQALGQGPQFIFQYYEEEERQRGNFPDRFSGHQFPNYSSELNVNALLLGDSALYLCASSSGTGGSDTQYFGPGTRLTVL.

This chain joins TRBV19 and TRBJ1-1; D is possibly TRBD1 (5 bases). The CDR3 loop spans 14 amino acids. V lost 6 bases, J lost 0 bases, and 11 bases lay in between. CDR1 and CDR2 (germline): LNHDA, SQIVND (reference sequence). Here the CDR3 DNA reads TGTGCCAGTAGGAGGGACCTGGTGAACACTGAAGCTTTCTTT. This gives the protein CASRRDLVNTEAFF.